This T cell receptor beta chain appears in the sequencing data of a study of response to subunit inactivated influenza vaccine. Study-wide results and limits: Authors proposed each seasonal influenza vaccination draws in few new T cells.

Using its own MiXCR run on the RT-PCR reads, TCRdb lists one record per CDR3 protein. The data show 590,000 or so distinct CDR3 sequences, 13% to 15% seen once. Germline lookup yields CDR1 SGHKS and CDR2 YYEKEE (reference sequence). The CDR3 extends over 17 amino acids. Trimming cost V 0 bases and J 2 bases, with 17 bases left between them. This clonotype has just a few counts. Its antigen remains unidentified. The sequencing used PBMCs from blood, collected around 15 days before vaccination. The TCR originated in a man aged 50 to 60 who received an inactivated influenza vaccine. V gene TRBV5-5 combines with J gene TRBJ1-1; D is undetermined. The CDR3 spells CASSLEGRLWGNTEAFF. In DNA, the CDR3 is TGTGCCAGCAGCTTGGAAGGGAGGTTATGGGGAAACACTGAAGCTTTCTTT.